This T cell receptor (beta chain) was found in a study of T cell responses to AZD1222 COVID-19 vaccine. Turning to this clone: What it recognizes is unknown.

The CDR3 extends over 15 amino acids. J gave up 4 bases and V 5 bases, and 9 bases lay outside the gene matches. CDR1 SGHVS and CDR2 FQNEAQ come from the germline V gene. Findings and limits, study-wide: After two AZD1222 doses, spike-specific TCR breadth and depth rose versus day 0. Unmutated variant regions are reportedly targeted by nearly half of spike-specific TCRs. Clonal diversity may have been underestimated, and the donors were mostly white British, with more females than males.

Method: immunoSEQ multiplex PCR; TCRdb's copy keeps in-frame clones and lacks some. The repertoire holds 180,000 or so clones, about 91% seen once, with 1% to 1.5% in the top ten. Sequencing was performed on peripheral blood, taken 28 days after the second AZD1222 dose. This sequence originates from an adult who received the AZD1222 COVID-19 vaccine. The genes are TRBV7-8 and TRBJ2-5; TRBD1 agrees at 8 bases. In DNA form, the CDR3 reads TGTGCCAGCAGCGTCAGGGGGCCTCAGTTAGAGACCCAGTACTTC. It specifies CASSVRGPQLETQYF. Combining the CDR3 with reference TRBV7-8 and TRBJ2-5 gives the whole variable domain GAGVSQSPRYKVAKRGQDVALRCDPISGHVSLFWYQQALGQGPEFLTYFQNEAQLDKSGLPSDRFFAERPEGSVSTLKIQRTQQEDSAVYLCASSVRGPQLETQYFGPGTRLLVL.